A single T cell receptor (beta chain) is shown here with its context. The entry originates in a study of blood T cell repertoires in COVID-19. The repertoire was sequenced with immunoSEQ multiplex PCR; TCRdb's copy has only in-frame clones and lacks some. The sample has approximately 94,000 clones, approximately 93% seen once; the top ten hold about 2.2%. The CDR3 spans 15 residues. Losses at the gene ends were 0 bases for V and 7 bases for J; bases not matched to a gene: 6. Germline V gene lookup returns CDR1 MNHEY and CDR2 SMNVEV (reference sequence). This sequence was found in a man aged 50-59 years with active COVID-19. The chain couples TRBV27 to TRBJ1-2, with 9 bases lining up with TRBD1. What was sequenced was peripheral blood. CDR3 DNA sequence: TGTGCCAGCAGTTTATCCTTGACAGGGGGTGGTGGCTACACCTTC. Its translation is CASSLSLTGGGGYTF.